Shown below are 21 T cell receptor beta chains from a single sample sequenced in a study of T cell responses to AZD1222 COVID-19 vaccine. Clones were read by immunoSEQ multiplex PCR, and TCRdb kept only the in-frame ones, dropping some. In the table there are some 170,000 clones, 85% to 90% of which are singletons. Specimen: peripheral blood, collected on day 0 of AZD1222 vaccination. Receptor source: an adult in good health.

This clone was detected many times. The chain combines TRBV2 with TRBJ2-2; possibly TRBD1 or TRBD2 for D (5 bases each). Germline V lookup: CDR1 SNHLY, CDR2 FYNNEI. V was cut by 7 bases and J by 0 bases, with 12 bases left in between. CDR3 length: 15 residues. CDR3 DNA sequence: TGTGCCAGCACCGAGGGGTTCGCGAACACCGGGGAGCTGTTTTTT. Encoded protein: CASTEGFANTGELFF.

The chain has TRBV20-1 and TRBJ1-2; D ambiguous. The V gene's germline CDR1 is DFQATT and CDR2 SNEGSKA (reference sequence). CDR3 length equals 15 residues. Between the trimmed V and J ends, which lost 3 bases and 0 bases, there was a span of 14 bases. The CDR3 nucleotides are TGCAGTGCTAGTCTCGGCAGGAGCACTAACTATGGCTACACCTTC. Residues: CSASLGRSTNYGYTF.

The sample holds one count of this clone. The chain's CDR3 is CATSRDRTGLDTQYF. The DNA for the CDR3 is TGTGCCACCAGCAGAGATCGGACAGGGCTAGATACGCAGTATTTT. The chain carries TRBV15 and TRBJ2-3, with 8 bases matching TRBD1. V dropped 0 bases and J dropped 5; count of bases not matched to a gene: 4. CDR1 and CDR2 (germline): LNHNV, YYDKDF (reference sequence). The CDR3 totals 15 residues.

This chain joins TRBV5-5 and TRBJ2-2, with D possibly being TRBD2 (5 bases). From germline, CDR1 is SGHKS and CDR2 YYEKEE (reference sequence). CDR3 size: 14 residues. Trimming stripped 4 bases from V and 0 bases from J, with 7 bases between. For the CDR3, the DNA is TGTGCCAGCAGCGGGAGAGCGAACACCGGGGAGCTGTTTTTT. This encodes CASSGRANTGELFF.

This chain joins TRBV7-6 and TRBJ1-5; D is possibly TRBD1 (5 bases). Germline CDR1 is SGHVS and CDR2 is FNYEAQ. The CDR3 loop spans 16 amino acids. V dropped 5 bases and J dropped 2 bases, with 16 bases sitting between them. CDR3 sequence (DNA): TGTGCCAGCAGCCCCATGGGGGGATCGGGCAATCAGCCCCAGCATTTT. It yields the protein CASSPMGGSGNQPQHF.

CDR3 sequence: CASSEPRDRAFYEQYV. The CDR3 bases are TGTGCCAGCAGTGAGCCTCGGGACAGGGCTTTCTACGAGCAGTACGTC. The chain combines TRBV6-1 with TRBJ2-7; 9 bases map to TRBD1. This CDR3 is 16 amino acids long. Germline values: CDR1 MNHNS, CDR2 SASEGT. V was clipped by 3 bases and J by 3 bases; unmatched bases: 9.

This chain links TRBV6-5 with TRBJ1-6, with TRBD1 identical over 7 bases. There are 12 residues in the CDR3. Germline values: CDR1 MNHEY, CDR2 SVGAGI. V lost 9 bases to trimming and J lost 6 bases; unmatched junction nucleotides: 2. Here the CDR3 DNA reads TGTGCCAGTAGACAGGGTAATTCACCCCTCCACTTT. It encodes CASRQGNSPLHF.

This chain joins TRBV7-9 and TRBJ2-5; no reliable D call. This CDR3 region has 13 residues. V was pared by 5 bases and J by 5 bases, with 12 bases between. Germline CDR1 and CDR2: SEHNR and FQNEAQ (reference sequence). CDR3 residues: CASSIEPWETQYF. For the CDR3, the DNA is TGTGCCAGCAGCATTGAACCATGGGAGACCCAGTACTTC.

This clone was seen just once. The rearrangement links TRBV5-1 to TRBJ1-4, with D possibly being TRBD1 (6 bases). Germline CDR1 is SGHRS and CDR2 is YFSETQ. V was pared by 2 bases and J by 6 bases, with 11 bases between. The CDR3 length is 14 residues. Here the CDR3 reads CASSFTGSDEKLFF. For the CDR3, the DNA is TGCGCCAGCAGCTTTACAGGGTCGGATGAAAAACTGTTTTTT. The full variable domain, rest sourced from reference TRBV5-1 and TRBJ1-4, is KAGVTQTPRYLIKTRGQQVTLSCSPISGHRSVSWYQQTPGQGLQFLFEYFSETQRNKGNFPGRFSGRQFSNSRSEMNVSTLELGDSALYLCASSFTGSDEKLFFGSGTQLSVL.

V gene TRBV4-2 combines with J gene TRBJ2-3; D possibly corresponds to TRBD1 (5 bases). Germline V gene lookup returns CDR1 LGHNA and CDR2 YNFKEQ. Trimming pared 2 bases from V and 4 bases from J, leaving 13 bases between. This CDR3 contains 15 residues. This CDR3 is CASSQNGRAADTQYF. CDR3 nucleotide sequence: TGTGCCAGCAGCCAAAACGGCAGGGCGGCAGATACGCAGTATTTT.

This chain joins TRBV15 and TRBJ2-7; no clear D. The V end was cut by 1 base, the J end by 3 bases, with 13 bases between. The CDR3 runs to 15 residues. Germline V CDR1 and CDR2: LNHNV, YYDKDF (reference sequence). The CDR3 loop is CATSRVVSANYEQYF. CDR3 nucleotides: TGTGCCACCAGCAGAGTGGTGAGCGCCAACTACGAGCAGTACTTC.

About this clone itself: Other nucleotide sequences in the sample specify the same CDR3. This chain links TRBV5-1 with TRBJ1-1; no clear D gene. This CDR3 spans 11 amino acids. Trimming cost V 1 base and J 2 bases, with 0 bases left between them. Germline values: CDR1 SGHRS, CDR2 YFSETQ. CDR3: CASSLNTEAFF. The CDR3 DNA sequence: TGCGCCAGCAGCTTGAACACTGAAGCTTTCTTT.

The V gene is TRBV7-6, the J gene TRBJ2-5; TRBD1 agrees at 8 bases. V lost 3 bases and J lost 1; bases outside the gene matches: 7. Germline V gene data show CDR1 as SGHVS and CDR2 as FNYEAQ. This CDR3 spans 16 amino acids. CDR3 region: CASSFRAGGRQETQYF. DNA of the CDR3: TGTGCCAGCAGCTTTCGGGCAGGGGGCCGCCAAGAGACCCAGTACTTC.

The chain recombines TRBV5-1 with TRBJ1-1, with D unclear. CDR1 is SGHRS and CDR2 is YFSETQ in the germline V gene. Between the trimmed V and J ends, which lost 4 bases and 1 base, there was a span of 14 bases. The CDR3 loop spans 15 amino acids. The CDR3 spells CASSRTGRENTEAFF. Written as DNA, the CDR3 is TGCGCCAGCAGCCGGACCGGCAGAGAGAACACTGAAGCTTTCTTT. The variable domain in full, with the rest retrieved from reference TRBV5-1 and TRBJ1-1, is KAGVTQTPRYLIKTRGQQVTLSCSPISGHRSVSWYQQTPGQGLQFLFEYFSETQRNKGNFPGRFSGRQFSNSRSEMNVSTLELGDSALYLCASSRTGRENTEAFFGQGTRLTVV.

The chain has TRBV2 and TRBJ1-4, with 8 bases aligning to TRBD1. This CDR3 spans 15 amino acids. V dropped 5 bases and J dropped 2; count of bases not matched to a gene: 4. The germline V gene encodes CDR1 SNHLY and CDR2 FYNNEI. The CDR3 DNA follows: TGTGCCAGCAGTCCACGACAGGGGACTAATGAAAAACTGTTTTTT. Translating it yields CASSPRQGTNEKLFF.

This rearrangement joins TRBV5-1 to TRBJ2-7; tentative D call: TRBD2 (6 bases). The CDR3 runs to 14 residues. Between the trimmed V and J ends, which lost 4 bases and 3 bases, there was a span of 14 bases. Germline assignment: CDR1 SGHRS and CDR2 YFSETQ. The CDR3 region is CASSNAGTVYEQYF. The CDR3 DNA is TGCGCCAGCAGCAACGCCGGGACTGTCTACGAGCAGTACTTC. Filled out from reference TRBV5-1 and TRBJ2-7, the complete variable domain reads KAGVTQTPRYLIKTRGQQVTLSCSPISGHRSVSWYQQTPGQGLQFLFEYFSETQRNKGNFPGRFSGRQFSNSRSEMNVSTLELGDSALYLCASSNAGTVYEQYFGPGTRLTVT.

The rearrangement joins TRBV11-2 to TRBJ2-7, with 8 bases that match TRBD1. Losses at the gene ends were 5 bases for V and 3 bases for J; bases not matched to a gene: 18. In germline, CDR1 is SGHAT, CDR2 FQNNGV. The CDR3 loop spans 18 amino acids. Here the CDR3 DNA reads TGTGCCAGCAGCAATCCATTGGTTTTCCTGGGACAGGACTACGAGCAGTACTTC. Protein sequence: CASSNPLVFLGQDYEQYF.

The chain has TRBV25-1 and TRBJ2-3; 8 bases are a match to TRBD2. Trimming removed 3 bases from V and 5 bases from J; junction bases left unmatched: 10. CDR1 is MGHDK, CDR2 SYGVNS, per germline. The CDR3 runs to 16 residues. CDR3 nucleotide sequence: TGTGCCAGCAGTGACCGGGAGGGCCGTCAGGGAGATACGCAGTATTTT. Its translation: CASSDREGRQGDTQYF.

The CDR3 nucleotides read TGTGCCAGCAGCTTAGGGCCAGGGGCTAGGGGCTATGGCTACACCTTC. Its protein is CASSLGPGARGYGYTF. V and J are TRBV7-2 and TRBJ1-2; a weak D match, TRBD1 (6 bases). Germline V lookup: CDR1 SGHTA, CDR2 FQGNSA. The V gene lost 1 base and the J gene lost 4 bases, with 16 bases spanning the gap. The CDR3 runs 16 residues.

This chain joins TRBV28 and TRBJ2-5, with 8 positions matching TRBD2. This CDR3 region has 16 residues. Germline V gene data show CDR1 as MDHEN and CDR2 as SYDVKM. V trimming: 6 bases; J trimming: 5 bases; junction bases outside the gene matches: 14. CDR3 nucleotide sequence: TGTGCCAGCAGCTCAGTAGCGGGGTATTCTTGGGAGACCCAGTACTTC. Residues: CASSSVAGYSWETQYF.

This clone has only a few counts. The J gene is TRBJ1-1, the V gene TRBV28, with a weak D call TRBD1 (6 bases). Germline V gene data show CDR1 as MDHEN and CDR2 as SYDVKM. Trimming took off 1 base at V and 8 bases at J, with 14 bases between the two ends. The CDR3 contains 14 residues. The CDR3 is CASSLFQGRGEAFF. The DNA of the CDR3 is TGTGCCAGCAGTTTATTTCAGGGGAGGGGCGAAGCTTTCTTT.